These T cell receptor beta chains were read from a single sample in a study of vaccination and CD4 T cells after COVID-19. TCRdb called the PCR reads again in MiXCR, with one record for every CDR3 protein. The data hold more than 9,000 distinct CDR3 sequences, with 20% to 25% observed a single time. Which antigens these TCRs recognize remains unknown. Here the sequenced sample was CD4+ T cells from blood, cultured in vitro, taken before SARS-CoV-2 vaccination. All receptors derive from a human donor who received a COVID-19 vaccine. The CDR3 runs from the conserved cysteine through the conserved F or W. The order of the fields is V gene, J gene, D gene, clone size, CDR3 DNA, CDR3 protein. D genes are given only for firm matches. Size is stated for part of the rows, as once, few or many counts, or as a class when the clone is expanded.

TRBV7-3	TRBJ1-1	TRBD1	NA	TGTGCCAGCAGCCCACAGGGGGCAGGGCTGAACACTGAAGCTTTCTTT	CASSPQGAGLNTEAFF
TRBV5-1	TRBJ1-2	NA	NA	TGCGCCAGCAGCTTGGTTTCGGGGGCAGGAGGATATGGCTACACCTTC	CASSLVSGAGGYGYTF
TRBV25-1	TRBJ2-3	NA	NA	TGTGCCAGCAGTGAAGCTTCAGATACGCAGTATTTT	CASSEASDTQYF
TRBV7-9	TRBJ1-3	TRBD1	NA	TGTGCCAGCAGCCGACAGGGCCTTCGTTCCCCCTCCCACACCATATATTTT	CASSRQGLRSPSHTIYF
TRBV30	TRBJ1-2	NA	NA	TGTGCCTGGAGCCTCCCTACAGGGATCACTAACTATGGCTACACCTTC	CAWSLPTGITNYGYTF
TRBV20-1	TRBJ1-1	NA	NA	TGCAGTGCTAGTAAACAGGGTGACACTGAAGCTTTCTTT	CSASKQGDTEAFF
TRBV7-9	TRBJ2-5	TRBD2	NA	TGTGCCAGCAGAACCACGGGGGGGGAGGGCCAAGAGACCCAGTACTTC	CASRTTGGEGQETQYF
TRBV7-8	TRBJ1-6	NA	medium-sized	TGTGCCAGCAGCTTTGAGGATCTGGGTAATTCACCCCTCCACTTT	CASSFEDLGNSPLHF
TRBV7-8	TRBJ1-2	NA	NA	TGTGCCAGCAGCTCGTATCAGGGCGACTATGGCTACACCTTC	CASSSYQGDYGYTF
TRBV10-2	TRBJ1-1	NA	few	TGCGCCAGCAAAAATAGGGCGTGGACTGAAGCTTTCTTT	CASKNRAWTEAFF
TRBV7-3	TRBJ2-1	TRBD2	NA	TGTGCCAGCAGCCCACGGACTAGCCGCGACAATGAGCAGTTCTTC	CASSPRTSRDNEQFF
TRBV5-8	TRBJ1-1	TRBD1	NA	TGTGCCAGCAGCTTGTTCGGACAGGGGGTCTCTGAAGCTTTCTTT	CASSLFGQGVSEAFF
TRBV19	TRBJ1-1	TRBD1	NA	TGTGCCAGTAGGCGACAGGGGAAGACTGAAGCTTTCTTT	CASRRQGKTEAFF
TRBV6-1	TRBJ2-1	NA	few	TGTGCCAGCAGTAACCGAGGGGGGGCCGTAGTCGATGAGCAGTTCTTC	CASSNRGGAVVDEQFF
TRBV20-1	TRBJ2-1	TRBD2	NA	TGCAGTGCTAGCGGTACTAGCGGGGGGTCTGAGCAGTTCTTC	CSASGTSGGSEQFF
TRBV20-1	TRBJ1-3	NA	medium-sized	TGCAGTGCTAGAGATTTTAACTCCGGAAACACCATATATTTT	CSARDFNSGNTIYF
TRBV5-4	TRBJ1-3	TRBD1	few	TGTGCCAGCAGACCGGGGACAGCCTCTGGAAACACCATATATTTT	CASRPGTASGNTIYF
TRBV18	TRBJ2-2	NA	few	TGTGCCAGCTCACCAGAGCAGAACACCGGGGAGCTGTTTTTT	CASSPEQNTGELFF
TRBV5-1	TRBJ2-3	NA	few	TGCGCCAGCAGCACCCTAGATACGCAGTATTTT	CASSTLDTQYF
TRBV30	TRBJ1-5	NA	few	TGTGCCTCCTCCCATGGGACCAATCAGCCCCAGCATTTT	CASSHGTNQPQHF
TRBV12-3/TRBV12-4	TRBJ2-7	NA	few	TGTGCCAGCAGAAACTCCGGGACTCCGACCTACGAGCAGTACTTC	CASRNSGTPTYEQYF
TRBV2	TRBJ1-1	NA	NA	TGTGCCAGCAGTTCCCGGACAGACACTGAAGCTTTCTTT	CASSSRTDTEAFF
TRBV30	TRBJ1-2	NA	medium-sized	TGTGCCTGGATCGCCTACAGTAGCTATGGCTACACCTTC	CAWIAYSSYGYTF
TRBV7-2	TRBJ2-2	TRBD2	few	TGTGCCAGCAGCTCAGAAGCGGGGGGGCCTGGCGGGGAGCTGTTTTTT	CASSSEAGGPGGELFF
TRBV5-1	TRBJ2-5	NA	NA	TGCGCCAGCAGCTTGGATGCCTCCACAGAGACCCAGTACTTC	CASSLDASTETQYF
TRBV5-1	TRBJ1-1	NA	few	TGCGCCAGCAGCTTGAATAGGGGCGGAACTGAAGCTTTCTTT	CASSLNRGGTEAFF
TRBV5-8	TRBJ1-6	TRBD1	NA	TGTGCCAGCAGCCTCTACTATACCGGGACAGCTAATTCACCCCTCCACTTT	CASSLYYTGTANSPLHF
TRBV30	TRBJ1-2	NA	few	TGTGCCTGGAGCCGGGGGTCTAACTATGGCTACACCTTC	CAWSRGSNYGYTF
TRBV3-1	TRBJ2-5	TRBD1	medium-sized	TGTGCCAGCAGCCAAGACTGGGCAGGGGGCCGGGAGACCCAGTACTTC	CASSQDWAGGRETQYF
TRBV11-2	TRBJ2-7	NA	NA	TGTGCCAGCAGCTTAGAGTTGACAAGTAACGGCTACGAGCAGTACTTC	CASSLELTSNGYEQYF
TRBV2	TRBJ2-3	NA	NA	TGTGCCAGCAGCGCGAGGACAGATACGCAGTATTTT	CASSARTDTQYF
TRBV6-1	TRBJ2-1	NA	few	TGTGCCATTGGCACAGGGTCGAATGAGCAGTTCTTC	CAIGTGSNEQFF
TRBV6-1	TRBJ2-7	TRBD1	NA	TGTGCCAGCAGTCAAATACAGGGGGCCTACGAGCAGTACTTC	CASSQIQGAYEQYF
TRBV12-3/TRBV12-4	TRBJ1-5	NA	NA	TGTGCCAGCAGTTTCGGCACAGGGACTGGCAATCAGCCCCAGCATTTT	CASSFGTGTGNQPQHF
TRBV7-3	TRBJ2-5	TRBD2	NA	TGTGCCAGCAGCCAACTAGCGGGGGGGCGGGAGACCCAGTACTTC	CASSQLAGGRETQYF
TRBV20-1	TRBJ2-3	NA	NA	TGCAGTGCTAGAGCGATCCCCGGATTTCGCACAGATACGCAGTATTTT	CSARAIPGFRTDTQYF
TRBV7-9	TRBJ1-3	NA	NA	TGTGCCAGCAGCCCCTACACGTCCTCTGGAAACACCATATATTTT	CASSPYTSSGNTIYF
TRBV5-3	TRBJ2-3	NA	NA	TGTGCCAGAAGCTTGCCGGTGTCCCCGGAGCCTAGCACAGATACGCAGTATTTT	CARSLPVSPEPSTDTQYF
TRBV7-8	TRBJ2-5	TRBD1	NA	TGTGCCAGCAGCGCCTCGACAGGGGGCGATGAGACCCAGTACTTC	CASSASTGGDETQYF
TRBV5-1	TRBJ1-1	TRBD1	NA	TGCGCCAGCAGCTTGGCGGGACAGGGAAACACTGAAGCTTTCTTT	CASSLAGQGNTEAFF
TRBV24-1	TRBJ2-1	NA	NA	TGTGCCACCAGTAGAGAAGGGAGTGAATATGAGCAGTTCTTC	CATSREGSEYEQFF
TRBV9	TRBJ1-3	NA	few	TGTGCCAGCGGAGATCCCTCTGGAAACACCATATATTTT	CASGDPSGNTIYF
TRBV19	TRBJ1-5	TRBD1	NA	TGTGCCAGTCAAGCCCCGGGACAGGGGGTCGTTGGCAATCAGCCCCAGCATTTT	CASQAPGQGVVGNQPQHF
TRBV7-2	TRBJ2-6	NA	NA	TGTGCCAGCAGCTTAGGGGGGCCTGGGGCCAACGTCCTGACTTTC	CASSLGGPGANVLTF
TRBV30	TRBJ1-5	NA	few	TGTGCCTGGACAACCGGGGGATATAGCAATCAGCCCCAGCATTTT	CAWTTGGYSNQPQHF
TRBV5-1	TRBJ2-3	NA	NA	TGCGCCAGCAGCTTCCAGAATGCGCAGTATTTT	CASSFQNAQYF
TRBV20-1	TRBJ2-2	TRBD2	few	TGCAGTGCTAGGAGGGCTGGCGGGAGGGACACCGGGGAGCTGTTTTTT	CSARRAGGRDTGELFF
TRBV19	TRBJ1-4	NA	NA	TGTGCCAGTAGTGAGGGGTCAACTAATGAAAAACTGTTTTTT	CASSEGSTNEKLFF
TRBV7-2	TRBJ1-2	NA	few	TGTGCCAGCAGCTTAACAGGCGGCTATGGCTACACCTTC	CASSLTGGYGYTF
TRBV20-1	TRBJ1-5	NA	NA	TGCAGTGCTATATTATGGGGTAGCAATCAGCCCCAGCATTTT	CSAILWGSNQPQHF